These T cell receptor beta chains were read from a single sample in a study of T cell responses to AZD1222 COVID-19 vaccine. TCRdb's copy holds only in-frame clones and misses some; the assay was immunoSEQ multiplex PCR. The sample shows 90,000 to 150,000 clones, 70% to 90% of them seen only once. The sample was peripheral blood, taken 28 days after the second AZD1222 dose. The source of these receptors is an adult who received the AZD1222 COVID-19 vaccine. CDR3s include the opening cysteine and the closing phenylalanine or tryptophan. Fields, in order: clone size, V gene, D gene, J gene, CDR3 DNA, CDR3 protein. A D gene is named only where the DNA matches it firmly. Not all rows give a size; the values are once, few, many and, for expanded clones, a class.

NA	TRBV28	TRBD2	TRBJ2-7	TGTGCCAGCAGTTCTCGCGGGGGGGCGTACGAGCAGTACTTC	CASSSRGGAYEQYF
NA	TRBV4-1	NA	TRBJ2-3	TGCGCCAGCAGCCAATCTCCAGACACCGCCGTTGAGTATTTT	CASSQSPDTAVEYF
NA	TRBV19	NA	TRBJ1-6	TGTGCCAGTAGTATCACCGGGGCTAATTCACCCCTCCACTTT	CASSITGANSPLHF
NA	TRBV18	NA	TRBJ2-3	TGTGCCAGCTCACCACAGGATACCACAGATACGCAGTATTTT	CASSPQDTTDTQYF
NA	TRBV5-6	TRBD1	TRBJ1-1	TGTGCCAGCAGCCCTATGGGATTCGACAGGGGGAACACTGAAGCTTTCTTT	CASSPMGFDRGNTEAFF
NA	TRBV27	NA	TRBJ1-2	TGTGCCAGCAGTTTATCTGGGTCGAACTATGGCTACACCTTC	CASSLSGSNYGYTF
once	TRBV7-8	TRBD1	TRBJ2-2	TGTGCCAGCAGCTCCACAGGGGGCGTCGGGGAGCTGTTTTTT	CASSSTGGVGELFF
NA	TRBV6-2/TRBV6-3	NA	TRBJ2-7	TGTGCCAGCAGTTACTCGACGACAAAGGGTTACGAGCAGTACTTC	CASSYSTTKGYEQYF
NA	TRBV30	TRBD1	TRBJ2-1	TGTGCCTGGGAGGGACAGAACAACTTCAATGAGCAGTTCTTC	CAWEGQNNFNEQFF
NA	TRBV29-1	NA	TRBJ1-3	TGCAGCGTTGAGGAGGCCAGGGGTGGAAACACCATATATTTT	CSVEEARGGNTIYF